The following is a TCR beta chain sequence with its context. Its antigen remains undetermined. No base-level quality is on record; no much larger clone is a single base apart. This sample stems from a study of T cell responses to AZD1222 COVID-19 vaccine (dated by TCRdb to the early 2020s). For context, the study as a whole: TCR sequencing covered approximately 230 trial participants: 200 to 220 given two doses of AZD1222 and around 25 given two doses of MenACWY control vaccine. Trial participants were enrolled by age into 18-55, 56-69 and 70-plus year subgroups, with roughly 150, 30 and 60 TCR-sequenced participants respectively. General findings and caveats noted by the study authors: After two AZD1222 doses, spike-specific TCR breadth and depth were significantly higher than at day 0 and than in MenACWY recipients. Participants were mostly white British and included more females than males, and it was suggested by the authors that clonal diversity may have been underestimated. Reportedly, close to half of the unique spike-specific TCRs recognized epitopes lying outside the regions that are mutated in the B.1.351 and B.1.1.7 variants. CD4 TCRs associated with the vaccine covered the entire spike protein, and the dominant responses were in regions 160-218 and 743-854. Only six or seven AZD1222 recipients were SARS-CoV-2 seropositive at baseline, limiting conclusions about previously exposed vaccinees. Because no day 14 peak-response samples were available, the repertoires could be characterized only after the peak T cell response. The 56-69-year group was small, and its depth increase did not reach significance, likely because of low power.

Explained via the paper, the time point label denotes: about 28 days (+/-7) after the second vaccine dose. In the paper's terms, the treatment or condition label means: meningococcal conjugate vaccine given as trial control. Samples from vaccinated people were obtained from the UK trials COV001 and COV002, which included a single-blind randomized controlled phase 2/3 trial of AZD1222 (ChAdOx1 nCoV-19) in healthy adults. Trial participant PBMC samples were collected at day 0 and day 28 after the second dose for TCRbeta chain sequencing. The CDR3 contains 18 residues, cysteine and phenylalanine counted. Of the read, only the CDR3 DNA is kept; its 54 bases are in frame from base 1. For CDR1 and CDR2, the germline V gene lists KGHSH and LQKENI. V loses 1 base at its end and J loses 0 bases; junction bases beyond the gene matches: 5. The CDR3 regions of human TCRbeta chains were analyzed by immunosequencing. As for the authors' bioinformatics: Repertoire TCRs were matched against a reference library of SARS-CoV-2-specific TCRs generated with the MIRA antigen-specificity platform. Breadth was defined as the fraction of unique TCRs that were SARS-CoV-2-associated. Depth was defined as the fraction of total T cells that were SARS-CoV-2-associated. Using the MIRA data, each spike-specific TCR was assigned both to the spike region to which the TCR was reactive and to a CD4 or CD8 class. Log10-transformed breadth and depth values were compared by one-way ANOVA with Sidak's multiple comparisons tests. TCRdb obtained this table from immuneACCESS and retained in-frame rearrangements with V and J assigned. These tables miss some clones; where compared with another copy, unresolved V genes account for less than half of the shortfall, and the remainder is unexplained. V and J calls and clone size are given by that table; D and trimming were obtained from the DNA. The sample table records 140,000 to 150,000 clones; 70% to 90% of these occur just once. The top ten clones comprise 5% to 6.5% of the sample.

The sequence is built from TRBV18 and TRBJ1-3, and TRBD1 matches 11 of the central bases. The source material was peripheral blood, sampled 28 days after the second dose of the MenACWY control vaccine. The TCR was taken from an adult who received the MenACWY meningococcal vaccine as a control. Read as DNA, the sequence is TGTGCCAGCTCACCACTTGGGACAGGGGGGCCCTCTGGAAACACCATATATTTT. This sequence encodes CASSPLGTGGPSGNTIYF.